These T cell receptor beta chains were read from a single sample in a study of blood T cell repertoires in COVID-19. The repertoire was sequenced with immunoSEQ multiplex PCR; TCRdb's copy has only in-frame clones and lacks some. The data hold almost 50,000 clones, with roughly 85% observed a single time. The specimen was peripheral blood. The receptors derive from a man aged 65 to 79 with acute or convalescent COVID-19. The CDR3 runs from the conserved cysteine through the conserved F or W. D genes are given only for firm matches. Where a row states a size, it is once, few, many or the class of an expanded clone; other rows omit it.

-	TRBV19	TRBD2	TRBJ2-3	TGTGCCAGTAGTGGCGAGCGGGGGGGAGATACAGATACGCAGTATTTT	CASSGERGGDTDTQYF
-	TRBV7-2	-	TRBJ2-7	TGTGCCAGCTTGCTAACGGCTAGCTCCTACGAGCAGTACTTC	CASLLTASSYEQYF
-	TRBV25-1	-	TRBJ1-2	TGTGCCAGCAGTGAATACTTTAGGACGGACATCAACTATGGCTACACCTTC	CASSEYFRTDINYGYTF
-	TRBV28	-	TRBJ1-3	TGTGCCAGCAGTTTAGGCCCTCATGGAAACACCATATATTTT	CASSLGPHGNTIYF
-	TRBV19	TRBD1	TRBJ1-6	TGTGCCAGTAAGCTCGGGGGACAGGCTGTCTATAATTCACCCCTCCACTTT	CASKLGGQAVYNSPLHF
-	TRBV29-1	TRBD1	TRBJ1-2	TGCAGCGTTGGGACAGGTGGACCCTATGGCTACACCTTC	CSVGTGGPYGYTF
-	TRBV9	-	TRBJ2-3	TGTGCCAGCAGCGTAGCAGGGTTCACAGATACGCAGTATTTT	CASSVAGFTDTQYF
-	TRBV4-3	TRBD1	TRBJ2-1	TGCGCCAGCAGCCAATCAGACAGGGTCAATGAGCAGTTCTTC	CASSQSDRVNEQFF
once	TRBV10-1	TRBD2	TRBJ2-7	TGCGCCAGCAGTGAACTTGAGCGGGAGTTCTCCTACGAGCAGTACTTC	CASSELEREFSYEQYF
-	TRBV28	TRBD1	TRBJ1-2	TGTGCCAGCAGTCCAGGACAGGGGGGGTACTATGGCTACACCTTC	CASSPGQGGYYGYTF
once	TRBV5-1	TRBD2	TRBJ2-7	TGCGCCAGCAGCTCCGGGACTAGCGGGGGGGGCGAGTACTTC	CASSSGTSGGGEYF
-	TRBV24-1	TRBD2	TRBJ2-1	TGTGCCACCAGTGGGACTAGCGGGGGACACGAGCAGTTCTTC	CATSGTSGGHEQFF
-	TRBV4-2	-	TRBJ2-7	TGTGCCAGCAGCCAAGACACCTACGAGCAGTACTTC	CASSQDTYEQYF
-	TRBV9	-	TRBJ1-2	TGTGCCAGCAGCGGACTGGGGGGGACTAACTATGGCTACACCTTC	CASSGLGGTNYGYTF
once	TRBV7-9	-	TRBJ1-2	TGTGCCAGCAGTCAATGGAAAGGGGCAGTAGGGGATGGCTACACCTTC	CASSQWKGAVGDGYTF
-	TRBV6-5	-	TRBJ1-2	TGTGCCAGCAGTTACAGTCAGGGGATCGTCGGGTATGGCTACACCTTC	CASSYSQGIVGYGYTF
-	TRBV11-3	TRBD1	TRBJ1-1	TGTGCCAGCAGCTTAGAAGGCGGCAGGGGGCTTTTAGGCACTGAAGCTTTCTTT	CASSLEGGRGLLGTEAFF
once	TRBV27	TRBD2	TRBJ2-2	TGTGCCTCACGGGGGGGGCAGACAAACACCGGGGAGCTGTTTTTT	CASRGGQTNTGELFF
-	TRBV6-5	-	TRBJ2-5	TGTGCCAGCAGTTACTCGTCACCACCCGAGGGCGAGACCCAGTACTTC	CASSYSSPPEGETQYF
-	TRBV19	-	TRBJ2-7	TGTGCCAGTAGGGACAGCACCTACGAGCAGTACTTC	CASRDSTYEQYF
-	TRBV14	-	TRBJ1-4	TGTGCCAGCAGCCAACAGGGTCTGGGTGAAAAACTGTTTTTT	CASSQQGLGEKLFF
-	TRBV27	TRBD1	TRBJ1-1	TGTGCCAGCAGGGACAGGGGTATTTACACTGAAGCTTTCTTT	CASRDRGIYTEAFF
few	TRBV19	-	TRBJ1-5	TGTGCCAGTAAGGGGCTACTTGGCAATCAGCCCCAGCATTTT	CASKGLLGNQPQHF
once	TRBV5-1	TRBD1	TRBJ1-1	TGCGCCAGCAGTCGCGCAATACGACCAGGACAGGAGGATGAAGCTTTCTTT	CASSRAIRPGQEDEAFF
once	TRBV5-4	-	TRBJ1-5	TGTGCCAGCAGCAGTGGGGGGGGCTTTCAGCCCCAGCATTTT	CASSSGGGFQPQHF
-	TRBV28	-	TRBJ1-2	TGTGCCAGCAGTTCGCTATACCGCCCCTTGGGCTACACCTTC	CASSSLYRPLGYTF
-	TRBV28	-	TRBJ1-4	TGTGCCAGCAGCCTGGGGGGGGCCACTGCAACTAATGAAAAACTGTTTTTT	CASSLGGATATNEKLFF
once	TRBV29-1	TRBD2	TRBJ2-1	TGCAGCTCCGGACTGGGGGGGGGCTACAATGAGCAGTTCTTC	CSSGLGGGYNEQFF
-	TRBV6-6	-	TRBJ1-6	TGTGCCAGCAGTTCCTTATCAGCGTCTTCACCCCTCCACTTT	CASSSLSASSPLHF
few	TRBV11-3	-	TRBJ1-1	TGTGCCAGCAGCTCCCGGACGGGGGAAGCTTTCTTT	CASSSRTGEAFF
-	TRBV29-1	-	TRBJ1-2	TGCAGCGTTGAGAGGGCAAGGGGGTCCTACACCTTC	CSVERARGSYTF
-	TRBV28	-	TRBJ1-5	TGTGCCTTATGTGCGGCGGGCAATCAGCCCCAGCATTTT	CALCAAGNQPQHF
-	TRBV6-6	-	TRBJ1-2	TGTGCCAGCAGTTACTCGGCCGCCGGGGGCTATGGCTACACCTTC	CASSYSAAGGYGYTF